This is a list of T cell receptor beta chains from one sample in a study of siplizumab effects on memory and regulatory T cells. Measured with immunoSEQ multiplex PCR; TCRdb has only the in-frame clones, and not every one. The repertoire holds 70,000 to 90,000 clones, with just under 90% as singletons. The source material was CD4+ T cells sorted from blood. All receptors derive from a human donor in good health. The CDR3 runs from the conserved cysteine through the conserved F or W. The D gene is left open where the match is weak. Where a row states a size, it is once, few, many or the class of an expanded clone; other rows omit it.

J gene: TRBJ2-1
D gene: TRBD2
V gene: TRBV10-1
clone size: NA
CDR3 protein: CASSASGRDYEQFF
CDR3 DNA: TGCGCCAGCAGTGCTAGCGGGAGGGACTATGAGCAGTTCTTC

J gene: TRBJ1-2
D gene: NA
V gene: TRBV19
clone size: NA
CDR3 protein: CASSPEPVLGYGYTF
CDR3 DNA: TGTGCCAGTAGCCCGGAACCTGTCCTGGGGTATGGCTACACCTTC

J gene: TRBJ2-3
D gene: TRBD2
V gene: TRBV19
clone size: NA
CDR3 protein: CASSISGSRTDTQYF
CDR3 DNA: TGTGCCAGTAGTATCAGCGGGAGTCGCACAGATACGCAGTATTTT

J gene: TRBJ2-3
D gene: TRBD2
V gene: TRBV5-1
clone size: once
CDR3 protein: CASSLGTSEVWDTQYF
CDR3 DNA: TGCGCCAGCAGCTTAGGGACTAGCGAGGTATGGGATACGCAGTATTTT

J gene: TRBJ2-1
D gene: TRBD2
V gene: TRBV2
clone size: NA
CDR3 protein: CASSEGFGTTYNEQFF
CDR3 DNA: TGTGCCAGCAGTGAAGGCTTCGGGACTACCTACAATGAGCAGTTCTTC

J gene: TRBJ2-2
D gene: NA
V gene: TRBV4-2
clone size: once
CDR3 protein: CASSQEVRQANTGELFF
CDR3 DNA: TGTGCCAGCAGCCAAGAAGTAAGACAGGCGAACACCGGGGAGCTGTTTTTT

J gene: TRBJ2-7
D gene: NA
V gene: TRBV2
clone size: NA
CDR3 protein: CASSGDRDLEQYF
CDR3 DNA: TGTGCCAGCAGTGGGGACCGGGACTTGGAGCAGTACTTC

J gene: TRBJ2-3
D gene: NA
V gene: TRBV11-3
clone size: NA
CDR3 protein: CASSLASGTDTQYF
CDR3 DNA: TGTGCCAGCAGCTTAGCTTCAGGGACAGATACGCAGTATTTT

J gene: TRBJ1-4
D gene: NA
V gene: TRBV27
clone size: NA
CDR3 protein: CASSLLARQSANEKLFF
CDR3 DNA: TGTGCCAGCAGTTTGTTGGCAAGGCAGTCAGCTAATGAAAAACTGTTTTTT

J gene: TRBJ2-1
D gene: TRBD1
V gene: TRBV7-9
clone size: NA
CDR3 protein: CASSRTGGTYNEQFF
CDR3 DNA: TGTGCCAGCAGCCGGACAGGGGGAACGTACAATGAGCAGTTCTTC

J gene: TRBJ1-2
D gene: NA
V gene: TRBV2
clone size: NA
CDR3 protein: CASSRGQRLPYGYTF
CDR3 DNA: TGTGCCAGCAGTCGTGGACAGAGGCTTCCCTATGGCTACACCTTC

J gene: TRBJ1-5
D gene: NA
V gene: TRBV6-1
clone size: NA
CDR3 protein: CASSQVPGSNQPQHF
CDR3 DNA: TGTGCCAGCAGTCAAGTCCCCGGGAGCAATCAGCCCCAGCATTTT

J gene: TRBJ1-1
D gene: TRBD1
V gene: TRBV6-4
clone size: NA
CDR3 protein: CASRSTDRGTEAFF
CDR3 DNA: TGTGCCAGCAGATCTACGGACAGGGGTACTGAAGCTTTCTTT

J gene: TRBJ2-7
D gene: NA
V gene: TRBV2
clone size: NA
CDR3 protein: CASRAGQGIYEQYF
CDR3 DNA: TGTGCCAGCAGGGCAGGGCAGGGGATCTACGAGCAGTACTTC

J gene: TRBJ1-5
D gene: NA
V gene: TRBV30
clone size: NA
CDR3 protein: CAWSPSVGGGGNQPQHF
CDR3 DNA: TGTGCCTGGAGTCCTTCTGTAGGGGGAGGAGGCAATCAGCCCCAGCATTTT

J gene: TRBJ1-1
D gene: NA
V gene: TRBV6-6
clone size: NA
CDR3 protein: CASRKGQNTEAFF
CDR3 DNA: TGTGCCAGCAGAAAAGGGCAGAACACTGAAGCTTTCTTT

J gene: TRBJ2-1
D gene: NA
V gene: TRBV4-1
clone size: NA
CDR3 protein: CASSQEGPGNNEQFF
CDR3 DNA: TGCGCCAGCAGCCAAGAAGGCCCAGGGAACAATGAGCAGTTCTTC

J gene: TRBJ1-1
D gene: NA
V gene: TRBV19
clone size: NA
CDR3 protein: CASSIVPDSTEAFF
CDR3 DNA: TGTGCCAGTAGTATAGTTCCGGATTCCACTGAAGCTTTCTTT

J gene: TRBJ2-7
D gene: TRBD1
V gene: TRBV6-1
clone size: NA
CDR3 protein: CASSVDPGQGSNEQYF
CDR3 DNA: TGTGCCAGCAGTGTAGATCCGGGACAGGGTAGTAACGAGCAGTACTTC

J gene: TRBJ2-7
D gene: NA
V gene: TRBV19
clone size: NA
CDR3 protein: CASSISSESYEQYF
CDR3 DNA: TGTGCCAGTAGTATATCTAGCGAGTCCTACGAGCAGTACTTC

J gene: TRBJ2-7
D gene: NA
V gene: TRBV2
clone size: few
CDR3 protein: CASNPRGGIIYEQYF
CDR3 DNA: TGTGCCAGCAATCCGCGTGGAGGGATAATCTACGAGCAGTACTTC

J gene: TRBJ2-5
D gene: NA
V gene: TRBV5-4
clone size: NA
CDR3 protein: CASSVDPYKETQYF
CDR3 DNA: TGTGCCAGCAGCGTCGACCCCTATAAAGAGACCCAGTACTTC

J gene: TRBJ2-3
D gene: NA
V gene: TRBV15
clone size: NA
CDR3 protein: CATSRASLDPSTDTQYF
CDR3 DNA: TGTGCCACCAGCAGAGCGAGCCTTGACCCGAGCACAGATACGCAGTATTTT

J gene: TRBJ1-2
D gene: NA
V gene: TRBV6-5
clone size: NA
CDR3 protein: CASRRGDSYGYTF
CDR3 DNA: TGTGCCAGCAGGCGAGGCGACAGCTATGGCTACACCTTC

J gene: TRBJ2-7
D gene: NA
V gene: TRBV5-1
clone size: NA
CDR3 protein: CASRRWGEPSYEQYF
CDR3 DNA: TGCGCCAGCCGCCGGTGGGGGGAGCCCTCCTACGAGCAGTACTTC

J gene: TRBJ1-1
D gene: NA
V gene: TRBV6-1
clone size: NA
CDR3 protein: CASSKMNTEAFF
CDR3 DNA: TGTGCCAGCAGCAAGATGAACACTGAAGCTTTCTTT

J gene: TRBJ1-1
D gene: NA
V gene: TRBV30
clone size: few
CDR3 protein: CAWMGLLNTEAFF
CDR3 DNA: TGTGCCTGGATGGGCCTTCTAAACACTGAAGCTTTCTTT

J gene: TRBJ1-1
D gene: NA
V gene: TRBV18
clone size: NA
CDR3 protein: CASSPLRGENTEAFF
CDR3 DNA: TGTGCCAGCTCACCACTTCGGGGAGAGAACACTGAAGCTTTCTTT

J gene: TRBJ2-3
D gene: TRBD1
V gene: TRBV5-1
clone size: NA
CDR3 protein: CASSLYWDRKTSTDTQYF
CDR3 DNA: TGCGCCAGCAGCTTGTATTGGGACAGAAAAACTAGCACAGATACGCAGTATTTT

J gene: TRBJ2-5
D gene: NA
V gene: TRBV19
clone size: NA
CDR3 protein: CASSMSGETQYF
CDR3 DNA: TGTGCCAGTAGTATGAGCGGGGAGACCCAGTACTTC

J gene: TRBJ1-4
D gene: TRBD1
V gene: TRBV6-6
clone size: NA
CDR3 protein: CASSKPGQNEKLFF
CDR3 DNA: TGTGCCAGCAGTAAACCGGGACAGAATGAAAAACTGTTTTTT

J gene: TRBJ2-3
D gene: NA
V gene: TRBV7-3
clone size: NA
CDR3 protein: CASSPIGALGTDTQYF
CDR3 DNA: TGTGCCAGCAGCCCCATCGGGGCGTTAGGCACAGATACGCAGTATTTT

J gene: TRBJ1-2
D gene: NA
V gene: TRBV7-3
clone size: NA
CDR3 protein: CASSLFGVSNGYTF
CDR3 DNA: TGTGCCAGCAGCTTATTTGGGGTTTCGAATGGCTACACCTTC

J gene: TRBJ1-3
D gene: TRBD1
V gene: TRBV5-4
clone size: NA
CDR3 protein: CASSTRDRGHGNTIYF
CDR3 DNA: TGTGCCAGCAGCACCCGGGACAGGGGACATGGAAACACCATATATTTT

J gene: TRBJ2-2
D gene: TRBD1
V gene: TRBV7-8
clone size: NA
CDR3 protein: CASSFRDRDTGELFF
CDR3 DNA: TGTGCCAGCAGCTTCCGGGACAGGGACACCGGGGAGCTGTTTTTT

J gene: TRBJ1-2
D gene: NA
V gene: TRBV10-2
clone size: NA
CDR3 protein: CASSSDRRSYTF
CDR3 DNA: TGCGCCAGCAGTTCAGACAGGCGATCCTACACCTTC

J gene: TRBJ2-2
D gene: NA
V gene: TRBV6-5
clone size: NA
CDR3 protein: CASRTTPRTGELFF
CDR3 DNA: TGTGCCAGCAGGACTACCCCGCGGACCGGGGAGCTGTTTTTT

J gene: TRBJ1-2
D gene: NA
V gene: TRBV5-1
clone size: NA
CDR3 protein: CASSLEGTAYGYTF
CDR3 DNA: TGCGCCAGCAGCTTGGAGGGGACGGCCTATGGCTACACCTTC

J gene: TRBJ2-3
D gene: TRBD2
V gene: TRBV5-1
clone size: few
CDR3 protein: CASSLRYQREATDTQYF
CDR3 DNA: TGCGCCAGCAGCTTGCGTTACCAGCGGGAGGCCACAGATACGCAGTATTTT

J gene: TRBJ1-1
D gene: NA
V gene: TRBV18
clone size: NA
CDR3 protein: CASSPRGFPEAFF
CDR3 DNA: TGTGCCAGCTCACCACGAGGGTTCCCTGAAGCTTTCTTT

J gene: TRBJ1-2
D gene: TRBD1
V gene: TRBV27
clone size: NA
CDR3 protein: CASSRTGKYGYTF
CDR3 DNA: TGTGCCAGCAGCCGGACAGGGAAGTATGGCTACACCTTC

J gene: TRBJ1-4
D gene: TRBD1
V gene: TRBV5-1
clone size: NA
CDR3 protein: CASSFSGTGREKLFF
CDR3 DNA: TGCGCCAGCAGCTTTTCCGGGACAGGGAGAGAAAAACTGTTTTTT

J gene: TRBJ2-5
D gene: NA
V gene: TRBV30
clone size: NA
CDR3 protein: CAWSVPGTQYF
CDR3 DNA: TGTGCCTGGAGTGTTCCAGGGACCCAGTACTTC

J gene: TRBJ2-3
D gene: NA
V gene: TRBV4-2
clone size: NA
CDR3 protein: CASSQAAQGTDTQYF
CDR3 DNA: TGTGCCAGCAGCCAAGCAGCTCAGGGGACAGATACGCAGTATTTT